This TCR beta chain was retrieved from a study of T cell repertoires in cytomegalovirus infection. In the study overall: CMV infection together with matching HLA type was indicated by public TCR beta signatures.

CDR3 size: 14 residues. The germline V and J ends were trimmed by 4 bases and 1 base, with 12 bases remaining between them. CDR1 SGHNT and CDR2 YYREEE come from the germline V gene (reference sequence). TCRdb used MiXCR to reprocess the reads, holding one entry per CDR3 protein. The sample yields around 120,000 distinct CDR3 sequences, approximately 24% seen once. As regards this clonotype: The target antigen is unknown.

Study-wide results and caveats: Identification of carriers of CMV plus the relevant HLA was performed using cumulative public TCR beta family frequency.

Source material: PBMCs, sequenced either directly or after in vitro stimulation (not recorded which). The gene calls are TRBV5-4 and TRBJ2-7; D perhaps matches TRBD1 (6 bases). The sequence was collected from a human donor in good health (CMV status not recorded). Some clones in this sample may be carry-over from other donors' samples. In DNA, the CDR3 is TGTGCCAGCAGCCTTCAGGACAGATCCTACGAGCAGTACTTC. Residues: CASSLQDRSYEQYF.